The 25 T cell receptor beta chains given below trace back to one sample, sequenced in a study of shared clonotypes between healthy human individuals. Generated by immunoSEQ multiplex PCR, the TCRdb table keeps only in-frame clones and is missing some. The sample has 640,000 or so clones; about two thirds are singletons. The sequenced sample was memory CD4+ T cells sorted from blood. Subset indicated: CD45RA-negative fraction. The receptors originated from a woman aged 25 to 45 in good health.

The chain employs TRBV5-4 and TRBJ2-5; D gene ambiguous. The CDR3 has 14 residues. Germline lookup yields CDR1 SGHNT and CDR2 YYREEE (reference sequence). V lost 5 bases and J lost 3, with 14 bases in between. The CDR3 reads CASSHPVEEETQYF. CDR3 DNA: TGTGCCAGCAGTCATCCTGTAGAGGAAGAGACCCAGTACTTC.

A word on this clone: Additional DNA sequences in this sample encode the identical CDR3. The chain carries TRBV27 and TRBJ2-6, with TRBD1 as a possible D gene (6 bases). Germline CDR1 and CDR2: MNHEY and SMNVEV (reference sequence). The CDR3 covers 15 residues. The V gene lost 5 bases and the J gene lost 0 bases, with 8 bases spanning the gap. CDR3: CASSRDNSGANVLTF. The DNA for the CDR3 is TGTGCCAGCAGTAGGGACAACTCTGGGGCCAACGTCCTGACTTTC.

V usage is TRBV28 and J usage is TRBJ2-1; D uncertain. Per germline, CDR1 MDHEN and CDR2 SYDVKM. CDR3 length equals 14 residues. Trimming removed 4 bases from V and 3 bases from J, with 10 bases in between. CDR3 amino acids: CASSYRVSYNEQFF. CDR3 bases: TGTGCCAGCAGTTATAGGGTAAGCTACAATGAGCAGTTCTTC.

The CDR3 DNA is TGCGCCAGCAGCCAAGATTTGAACAGGGCCATGAACACTGAAGCTTTCTTT. Translated, it gives CASSQDLNRAMNTEAFF. The chain is built from TRBV4-1 and TRBJ1-1; tentatively, D is TRBD1 (6 bases). The CDR3 contains 17 residues. Germline CDR1 is MGHRA and CDR2 is YSYEKL. Trimming left V 0 bases short and J 0 bases short, with 14 bases between.

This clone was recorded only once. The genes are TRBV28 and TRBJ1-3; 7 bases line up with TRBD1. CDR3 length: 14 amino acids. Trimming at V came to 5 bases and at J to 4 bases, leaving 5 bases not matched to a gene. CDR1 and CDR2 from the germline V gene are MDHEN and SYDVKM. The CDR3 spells CASSSQGVGNTIYF. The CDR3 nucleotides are TGTGCCAGCAGTAGTCAGGGGGTAGGAAACACCATATATTTT. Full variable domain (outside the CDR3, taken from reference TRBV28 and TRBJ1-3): DVKVTQSSRYLVKRTGEKVFLECVQDMDHENMFWYRQDPGLGLRLIYFSYDVKMKEKGDIPEGYSVSREKKERFSLILESASTNQTSMYLCASSSQGVGNTIYFGEGSWLTVV.

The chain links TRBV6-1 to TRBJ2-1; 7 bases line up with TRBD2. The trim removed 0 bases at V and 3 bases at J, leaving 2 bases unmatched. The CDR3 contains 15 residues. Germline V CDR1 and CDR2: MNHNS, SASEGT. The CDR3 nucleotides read TGTGCCAGCAGTGAAGCGGGAGGGGACTACAATGAGCAGTTCTTC. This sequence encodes CASSEAGGDYNEQFF.

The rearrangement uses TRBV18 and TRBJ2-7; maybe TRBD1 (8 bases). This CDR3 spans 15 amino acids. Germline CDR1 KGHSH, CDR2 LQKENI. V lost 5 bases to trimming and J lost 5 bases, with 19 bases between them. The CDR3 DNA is TGTGCCAGCTCATCGCCTCTCACAGGGGGGGACGAGCAGTACTTC. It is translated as CASSSPLTGGDEQYF.

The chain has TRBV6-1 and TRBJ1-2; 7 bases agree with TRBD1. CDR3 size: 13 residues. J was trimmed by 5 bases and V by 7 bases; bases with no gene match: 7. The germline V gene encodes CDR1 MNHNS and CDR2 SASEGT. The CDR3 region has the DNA TGTGCCAGCATTACAGGGGCTGTGTATGGCTACACCTTC. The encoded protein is CASITGAVYGYTF.

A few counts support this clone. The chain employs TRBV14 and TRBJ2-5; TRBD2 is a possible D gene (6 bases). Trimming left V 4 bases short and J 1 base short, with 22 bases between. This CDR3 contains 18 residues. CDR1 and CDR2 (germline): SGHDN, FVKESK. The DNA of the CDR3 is TGTGCCAGCAGCCCGCAAGTAGTGGGTCGCGGGGTCCAAGAGACCCAGTACTTC. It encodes CASSPQVVGRGVQETQYF. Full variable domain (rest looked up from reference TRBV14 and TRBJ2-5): EAGVTQFPSHSVIEKGQTVTLRCDPISGHDNLYWYRRVMGKEIKFLLHFVKESKQDESGMPNNRFLAERTGGTYSTLKVQPAELEDSGVYFCASSPQVVGRGVQETQYFGPGTRLLVL.

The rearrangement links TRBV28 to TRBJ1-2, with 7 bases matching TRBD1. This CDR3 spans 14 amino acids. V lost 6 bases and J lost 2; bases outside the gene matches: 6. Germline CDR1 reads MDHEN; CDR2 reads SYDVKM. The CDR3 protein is CASRREGANYGYTF. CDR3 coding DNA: TGTGCCAGCAGGCGAGAGGGGGCAAACTATGGCTACACCTTC.

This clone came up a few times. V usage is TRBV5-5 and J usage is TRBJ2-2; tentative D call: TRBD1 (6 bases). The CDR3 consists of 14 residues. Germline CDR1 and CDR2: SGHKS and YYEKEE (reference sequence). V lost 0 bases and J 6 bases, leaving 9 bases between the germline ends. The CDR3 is CASSLARGSGELFF. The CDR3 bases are TGTGCCAGCAGCTTGGCCAGGGGCTCCGGGGAGCTGTTTTTT.

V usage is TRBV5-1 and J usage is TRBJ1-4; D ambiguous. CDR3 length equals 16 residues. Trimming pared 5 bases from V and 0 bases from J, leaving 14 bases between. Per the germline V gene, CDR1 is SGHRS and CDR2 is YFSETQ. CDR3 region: CASRGGWGATNEKLFF. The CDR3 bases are TGCGCCAGCAGAGGAGGGTGGGGAGCAACTAATGAAAAACTGTTTTTT.

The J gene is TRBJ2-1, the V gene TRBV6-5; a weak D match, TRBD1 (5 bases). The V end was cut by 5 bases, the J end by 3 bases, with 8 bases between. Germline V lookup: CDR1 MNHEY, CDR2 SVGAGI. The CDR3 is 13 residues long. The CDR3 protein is CASSPGIYNEQFF. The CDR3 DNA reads TGTGCCAGCAGTCCAGGGATCTACAATGAGCAGTTCTTC.

This chain's CDR3 is CASSDGAGTSEYNEQFF. CDR3 DNA: TGCGCCAGCAGTGATGGAGCCGGGACTAGCGAGTACAATGAGCAGTTCTTC. The chain is built from TRBV10-1 and TRBJ2-1, with 10 bases that match TRBD2. Germline CDR1 and CDR2: WNHNN and SYGVQD (reference sequence). The CDR3 runs 17 residues. Trimming removed 3 bases from V and 4 bases from J; junction bases left unmatched: 9.

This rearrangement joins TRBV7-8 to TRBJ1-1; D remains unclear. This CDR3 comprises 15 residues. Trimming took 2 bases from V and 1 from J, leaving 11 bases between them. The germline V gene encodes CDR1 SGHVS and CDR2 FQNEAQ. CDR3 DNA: TGTGCCAGCAGCTTATTGGCCGGGAGGAACACTGAAGCTTTCTTT. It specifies CASSLLAGRNTEAFF. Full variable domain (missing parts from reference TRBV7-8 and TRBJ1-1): GAGVSQSPRYKVAKRGQDVALRCDPISGHVSLFWYQQALGQGPEFLTYFQNEAQLDKSGLPSDRFFAERPEGSVSTLKIQRTQQEDSAVYLCASSLLAGRNTEAFFGQGTRLTVV.

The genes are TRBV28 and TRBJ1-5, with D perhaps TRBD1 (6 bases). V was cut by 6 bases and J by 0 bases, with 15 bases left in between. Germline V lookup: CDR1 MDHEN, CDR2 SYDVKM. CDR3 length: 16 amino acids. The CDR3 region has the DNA TGTGCCAGCAGCCAGGGACAAGGAATTAGCAATCAGCCCCAGCATTTT. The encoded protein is CASSQGQGISNQPQHF.

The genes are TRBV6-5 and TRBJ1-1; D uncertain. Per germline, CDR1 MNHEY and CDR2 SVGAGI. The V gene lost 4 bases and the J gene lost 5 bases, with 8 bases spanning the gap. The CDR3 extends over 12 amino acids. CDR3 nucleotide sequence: TGTGCCAGCAGTTCCCCGGGGACTGAAGCTTTCTTT. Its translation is CASSSPGTEAFF.

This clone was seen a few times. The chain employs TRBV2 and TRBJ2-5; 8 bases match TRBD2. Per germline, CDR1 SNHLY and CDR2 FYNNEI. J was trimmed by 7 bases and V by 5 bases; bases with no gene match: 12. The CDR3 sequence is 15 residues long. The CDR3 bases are TGTGCCAGCAGTTCACTAGCGGCGGTGCCGGGGACCCAGTACTTC. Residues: CASSSLAAVPGTQYF.

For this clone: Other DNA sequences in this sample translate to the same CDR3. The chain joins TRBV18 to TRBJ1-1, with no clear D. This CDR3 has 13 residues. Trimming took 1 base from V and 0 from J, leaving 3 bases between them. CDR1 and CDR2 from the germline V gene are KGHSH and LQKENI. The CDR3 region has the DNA TGTGCCAGCTCACCACTGATGAACACTGAAGCTTTCTTT. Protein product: CASSPLMNTEAFF.

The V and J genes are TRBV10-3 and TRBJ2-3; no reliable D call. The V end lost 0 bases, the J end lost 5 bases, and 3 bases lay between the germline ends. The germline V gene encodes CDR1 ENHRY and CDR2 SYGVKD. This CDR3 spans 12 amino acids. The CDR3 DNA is TGTGCCATCAGTGAGTCAGGAGATACGCAGTATTTT. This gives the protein CAISESGDTQYF.

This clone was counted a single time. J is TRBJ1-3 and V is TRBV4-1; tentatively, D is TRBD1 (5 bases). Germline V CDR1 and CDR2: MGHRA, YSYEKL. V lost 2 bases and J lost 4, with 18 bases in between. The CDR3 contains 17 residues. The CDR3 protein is CASSQKTGGVTGNTIYF. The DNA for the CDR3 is TGCGCCAGCAGCCAAAAGACCGGAGGGGTGACGGGAAACACCATATATTTT.

CDR3 residues: CASSVLGVANTGELFF. The DNA of the CDR3 is TGTGCCAGCAGCGTTCTTGGGGTCGCGAACACCGGGGAGCTGTTTTTT. The V gene is TRBV7-2, the J gene TRBJ2-2; no reliable D call. Germline V CDR1 and CDR2: SGHTA, FQGNSA. V was shortened by 5 bases and J by 0 bases, with 13 bases between the two germline ends. The CDR3 spans 16 residues.

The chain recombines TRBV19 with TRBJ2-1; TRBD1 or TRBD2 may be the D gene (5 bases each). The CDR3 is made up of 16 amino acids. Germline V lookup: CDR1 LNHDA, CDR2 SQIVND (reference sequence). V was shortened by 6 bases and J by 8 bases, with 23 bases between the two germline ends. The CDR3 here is CASRALGGRPDDEQFF. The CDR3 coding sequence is TGTGCCAGTAGGGCCCTTGGGGGACGTCCTGATGATGAGCAGTTCTTC.

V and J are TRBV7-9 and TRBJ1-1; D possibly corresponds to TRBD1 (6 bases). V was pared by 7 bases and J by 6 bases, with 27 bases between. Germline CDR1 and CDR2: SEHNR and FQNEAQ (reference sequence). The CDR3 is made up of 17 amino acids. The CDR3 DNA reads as TGTGCCAGCATCGAAGCTCGGCTTGGGGGGCTGAGCGCTGAAGCTTTCTTT. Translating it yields CASIEARLGGLSAEAFF.

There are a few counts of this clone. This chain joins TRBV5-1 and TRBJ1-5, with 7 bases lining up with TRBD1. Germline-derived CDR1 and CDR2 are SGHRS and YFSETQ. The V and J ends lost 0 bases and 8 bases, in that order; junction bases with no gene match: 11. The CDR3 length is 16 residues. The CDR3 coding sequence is TGCGCCAGCAGCTTGGGGACTGGAGGGGGCGCGGAGCCCCAGCATTTT. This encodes CASSLGTGGGAEPQHF.